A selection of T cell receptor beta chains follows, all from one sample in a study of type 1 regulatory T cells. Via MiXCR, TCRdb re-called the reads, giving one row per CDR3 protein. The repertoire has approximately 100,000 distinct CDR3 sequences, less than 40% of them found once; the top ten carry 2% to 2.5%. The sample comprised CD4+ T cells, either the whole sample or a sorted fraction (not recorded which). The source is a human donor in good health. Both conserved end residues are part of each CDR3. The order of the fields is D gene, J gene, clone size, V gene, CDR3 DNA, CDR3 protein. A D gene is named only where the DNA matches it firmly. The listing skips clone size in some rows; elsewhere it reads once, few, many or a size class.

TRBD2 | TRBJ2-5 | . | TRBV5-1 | TGCGCCAGCAGCTCGGAGGCGGGAGTCGGGGAGACCCAGTACTTC | CASSSEAGVGETQYF
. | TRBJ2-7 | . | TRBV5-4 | TGTGCCAGCAGCCTAACCCTGACCGAGCAGTACTTC | CASSLTLTEQYF
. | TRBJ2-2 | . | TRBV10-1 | TGCGCCAGCAGTGAAGACATCGGCACCGGGGAGCTGTTTTTT | CASSEDIGTGELFF
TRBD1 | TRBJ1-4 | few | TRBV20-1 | TGCAGTGCTAGTAATCCGGGACAGGGAGGCGAAAAACTGTTTTTT | CSASNPGQGGEKLFF
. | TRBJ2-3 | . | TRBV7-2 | TGTGCCAGCAGCTTTGGGGGGGCCCCCACAGATAAGCAGTATTTT | CASSFGGAPTDKQYF
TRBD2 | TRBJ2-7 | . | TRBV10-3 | TGTGCCATCAGTGAGCCCGGGAGGGCCTACGAGCAGTACTTC | CAISEPGRAYEQYF
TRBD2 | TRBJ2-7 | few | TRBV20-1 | TGCAGTGCAACCGGGACTAGCGGGAGTTGGCAAGTGGAGCAGTACTTC | CSATGTSGSWQVEQYF
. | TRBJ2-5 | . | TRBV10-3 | TGTGCCATCAGTGTTGGTAGGGAAGAGACCCAGTACTTC | CAISVGREETQYF
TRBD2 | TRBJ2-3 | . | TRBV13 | TGTGCCAGCAGCTTAGCCCGACCTAGCGGCGGAAGCACAGATACGCAGTATTTT | CASSLARPSGGSTDTQYF
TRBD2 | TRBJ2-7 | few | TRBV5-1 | TGCGCCAGCAAGGTTGATAGCGGGAACTACGAGCAGTACTTC | CASKVDSGNYEQYF
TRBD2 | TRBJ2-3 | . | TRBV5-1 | TGCGCCAGCAGCTTGGACGGACTAGCGGGAGCCGCAGATACGCAGTATTTT | CASSLDGLAGAADTQYF
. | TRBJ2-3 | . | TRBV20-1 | TGCAGTGCGAACGTAGCGGGCACAGATACGCAGTATTTT | CSANVAGTDTQYF
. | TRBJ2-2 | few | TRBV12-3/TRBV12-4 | TGTGCCAGCAGTCCCCTCCTCACCGGGGAGCTGTTTTTT | CASSPLLTGELFF
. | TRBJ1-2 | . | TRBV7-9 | TGTGCCAGCAGCCCCCCTATTAACTATGGCTACACCTTC | CASSPPINYGYTF
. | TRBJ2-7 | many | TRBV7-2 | TGTGCCAGCAGCTTGGGGCGGGACTACGAGCAGTACTTC | CASSLGRDYEQYF
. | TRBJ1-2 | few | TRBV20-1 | TGCAGTGCTAGTATACCGGCCCTCCATGGCTACACCTTC | CSASIPALHGYTF
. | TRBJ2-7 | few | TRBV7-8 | TGTGCCAGCAGCTTAGGGGGCAGCGACTACGAGCAGTACTTC | CASSLGGSDYEQYF
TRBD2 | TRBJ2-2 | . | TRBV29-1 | TGCAGCGCGCGTAGCGGGAGAGGTGGCACCGGGGAGCTGTTTTTT | CSARSGRGGTGELFF
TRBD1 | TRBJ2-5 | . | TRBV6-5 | TGTGCCAGCAGTCTAGGACAGGGGGCGGGGAAGACCCAGTACTTC | CASSLGQGAGKTQYF
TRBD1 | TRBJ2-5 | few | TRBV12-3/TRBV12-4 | TGTGCCAGCAGTCCCTCCCCCTCGGACAGGGGGCGGGAGACCCAGTACTTC | CASSPSPSDRGRETQYF
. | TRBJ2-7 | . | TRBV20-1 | TGCAGTGCTAGAGATCGGGCAGGCGATTTCTACGAGCAGTACTTC | CSARDRAGDFYEQYF
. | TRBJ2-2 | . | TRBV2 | TGTGCCAGCAGAAATGTCAGGGGCGGCACCGGGGAGCTGTTTTTT | CASRNVRGGTGELFF
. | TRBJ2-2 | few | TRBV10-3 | TGTGCCATCAGTGAGGAGGGGGGGGACACCGGGGAGCTGTTTTTT | CAISEEGGDTGELFF
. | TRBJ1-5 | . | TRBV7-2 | TGTGCCAGCAGCTTAGGGGGAATCATCAATCAGCCCCAGCATTTT | CASSLGGIINQPQHF
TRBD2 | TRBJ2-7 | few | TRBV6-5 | TGTGCCAGCAGTCTGCTAGCGGGAGCTGGGTACGAGCAGTACTTC | CASSLLAGAGYEQYF
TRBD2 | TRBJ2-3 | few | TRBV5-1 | TGCGCCAGCAGCCAAGATCCCGGACTAGCGGGAGGGCCGGTGGCAGATACGCAGTATTTT | CASSQDPGLAGGPVADTQYF
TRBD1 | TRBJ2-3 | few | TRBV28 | TGTGCCAGCAGTCCCACCGGGACAGGGAACACAGATACGCAGTATTTT | CASSPTGTGNTDTQYF
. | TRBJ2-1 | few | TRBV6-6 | TGTGCCAGCAGTTACTCAACAGGGACTTCCCGCTCCTACAATGAGCAGTTCTTC | CASSYSTGTSRSYNEQFF
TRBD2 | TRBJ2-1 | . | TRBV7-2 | TGTGCCAGCAGCCCTTGGACTAGCGGGGACAATGAGCAGTTCTTC | CASSPWTSGDNEQFF
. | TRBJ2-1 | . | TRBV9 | TGTGCCAGCAGCGTAGGGGACACATCCTACAATGAGCAGTTCTTC | CASSVGDTSYNEQFF
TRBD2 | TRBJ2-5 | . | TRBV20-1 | TGCAGTGCTGAGATCCTCAATTCGGGACTAGCGGGACCGTACCAAGAGACCCAGTACTTC | CSAEILNSGLAGPYQETQYF
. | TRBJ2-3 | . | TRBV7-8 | TGTGCCAGCAGCTTAGCCCGGATGGGAAGAACAGATACGCAGTATTTT | CASSLARMGRTDTQYF
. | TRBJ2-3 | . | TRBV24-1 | TGTGCCACCAGTGACCAACGGGGCGGGAGCACAGATACGCAGTATTTT | CATSDQRGGSTDTQYF
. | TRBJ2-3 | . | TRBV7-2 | TGTGCCAGCAGCTTTTTCTCAGACCCTCCGCGGAATACGCAGTATTTT | CASSFFSDPPRNTQYF
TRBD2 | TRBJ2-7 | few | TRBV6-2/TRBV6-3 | TGTGCCAGCAGTCGGTCGGGACTAGCGGGCCACGAGCAGTACTTC | CASSRSGLAGHEQYF
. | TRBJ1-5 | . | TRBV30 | TGTGCCTGGAGTAGACAGCTGAGCAATCAGCCCCAGCATTTT | CAWSRQLSNQPQHF
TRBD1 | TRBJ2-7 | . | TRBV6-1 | TGTGCCAGCAGTGCGGACAGGGTCTCCTACGAGCAGTACTTC | CASSADRVSYEQYF
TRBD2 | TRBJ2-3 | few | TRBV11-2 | TGTGCCAGCAGCTTAGGGCGCTCAGCGGGGCCTAGCACAGATACGCAGTATTTT | CASSLGRSAGPSTDTQYF
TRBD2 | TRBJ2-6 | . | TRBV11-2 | TGTGCCAGCAGTAAAGCGGGAGTAGTCTCTGGGGCCAACGTCCTGACTTTC | CASSKAGVVSGANVLTF
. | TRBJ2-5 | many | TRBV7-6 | TGTGCCAGCAGCTCGGTAGGGGGTGGAGAGACCCAGTACTTC | CASSSVGGGETQYF
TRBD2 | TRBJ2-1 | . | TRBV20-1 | TGCAGTGCTAGAGATCTGAGGACTAGCGGAGTCTACAATGAGCAGTTCTTC | CSARDLRTSGVYNEQFF
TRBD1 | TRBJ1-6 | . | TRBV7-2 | TGTGCCAGCAGCCGCGGTACAGGGGGCGCCAAGAATTCACCCCTCCACTTT | CASSRGTGGAKNSPLHF
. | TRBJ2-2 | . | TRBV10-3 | TGTGCCATCAGTGAGTCTGGGCGAAAAAACACCGGGGAGCTGTTTTTT | CAISESGRKNTGELFF
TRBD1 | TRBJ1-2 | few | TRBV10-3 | TGTGCCATCAGTGAAGGGACAGCTTATGGCTACACCTTC | CAISEGTAYGYTF
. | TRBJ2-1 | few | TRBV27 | TGTGCCAGCAGTTCCCCTACCGCCGAGGGGTACAATGAGCAGTTCTTC | CASSSPTAEGYNEQFF
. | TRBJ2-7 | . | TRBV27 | TGTGCCAGCAGTTTAAGACAGTTCTACGAGCAGTACTTC | CASSLRQFYEQYF
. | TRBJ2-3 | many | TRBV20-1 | TGCAGTGCCCAGCCGGCGAATGGAGGCACAGATACGCAGTATTTT | CSAQPANGGTDTQYF
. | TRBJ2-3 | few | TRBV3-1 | TGTGCCAGCAGCCAAGATATACCAGATACGCAGTATTTT | CASSQDIPDTQYF
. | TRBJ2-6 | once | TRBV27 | TGTGCCAGCAGCCCGACACATTCTGCCTCTGGGGCCAACGTCCTGACTTTC | CASSPTHSASGANVLTF